One sample yielded the 9 T cell receptor beta chains listed below, sequenced in a study of response to subunit inactivated influenza vaccine. TCRdb reanalysed the RT-PCR reads using MiXCR and keeps one entry per CDR3 protein. Altogether over 750,000 distinct CDR3 sequences are present, 21% being singletons, with the ten largest covering roughly 10%. Sequencing was performed on PBMCs from blood, taken about 5 days after vaccination. These receptors all stem from a man in his forties or fifties who received an inactivated influenza vaccine.

A few counts support this clonotype. V usage is TRBV6-2 or TRBV6-3 and J usage is TRBJ2-2, with D unclear. Trimming removed 0 bases from V and 7 bases from J, with 3 bases in between. Germline V gene data show CDR1 as MNHEY and CDR2 as SVGEGT. The CDR3 is made up of 12 amino acids. The CDR3 DNA is TGTGCCAGCAGTTACTCTGTCGGGGAGCTGTTTTTT. Translation gives CASSYSVGELFF.

The chain joins TRBV20-1 to TRBJ2-5; TRBD1 agrees at 7 bases. V shed 4 bases and J 2 bases; nucleotides not matched to a gene: 13. Looked up from germline, CDR1 is DFQATT and CDR2 is SNEGSKA (reference sequence). This CDR3 has 16 residues. The CDR3 protein is CSAIQLKPGQQETQYF. CDR3 nucleotide sequence: TGCAGTGCTATCCAACTAAAACCGGGACAGCAAGAGACCCAGTACTTC.

This clonotype turned up a few times. This rearrangement joins TRBV2 to TRBJ2-7, with TRBD1 matching 7 bases. This CDR3 has 11 amino acids. With V trimmed by 4 bases and J by 8 bases, 2 bases remained unmatched. The germline CDR1 and CDR2 sequences are SNHLY and FYNNEI. CDR3 sequence reads: CASSGDSKQYF. The CDR3 nucleotides are TGTGCCAGCAGTGGGGACAGTAAGCAGTACTTC.

This chain joins TRBV20-1 and TRBJ2-5, with TRBD2 matching 9 bases. Germline V gene data show CDR1 as DFQATT and CDR2 as SNEGSKA (reference sequence). V lost 0 bases to trimming and J lost 5 bases; unmatched junction nucleotides: 16. The CDR3 runs to 18 residues. The CDR3 bases are TGCAGTGCTAGAGATGGGGCTAGCGGGACTCTTTCGGGGGAGACCCAGTACTTC. Residues: CSARDGASGTLSGETQYF.

The chain recombines TRBV21-1 with TRBJ2-3. TRBV21-1 is a pseudogene locus. The CDR3 has 16 amino acids. The CDR3 protein is CASSKCSGSNTDTQYF. DNA for the CDR3: TGTGCCAGCAGCAAGTGTAGCGGTTCTAACACAGATACGCAGTATTTT.

In this sample, this clonotype turned up a few times. The chain joins TRBV20-1 to TRBJ2-7; 7 bases map to TRBD2. Germline CDR1 reads DFQATT; CDR2 reads SNEGSKA (reference sequence). V dropped 3 bases and J dropped 2; count of bases not matched to a gene: 7. This CDR3 spans 14 amino acids. CDR3 nucleotides: TGCAGTGCTAGGAAACTAGCGTACCCCTACGAGCAGTACTTC. It translates to CSARKLAYPYEQYF.

This clonotype was seen a few times. The chain has TRBV12-3 or TRBV12-4 and TRBJ2-7; TRBD1 matches 7 bases. Unmatched junction bases numbered 7, after V lost 5 bases and J lost 3 bases. The CDR3 is 14 residues long. In nucleotides, the CDR3 is TGTGCCAGCAGTCAAAGGGGGCAGAACTACGAGCAGTACTTC. This encodes CASSQRGQNYEQYF.

This clonotype was seen repeatedly, ten times or more. The gene calls are TRBV5-5 and TRBJ2-3; 8 bases line up with TRBD1. The CDR3 is 16 residues long. V was pared by 4 bases and J by 2 bases, with 9 bases of the junction left unmatched. CDR1 is SGHKS and CDR2 is YYEKEE in the germline V gene (reference sequence). The CDR3 region has the DNA TGTGCCAGCAGCAAAGACAGGGGTACTCACACAGATACGCAGTATTTT. Translated: CASSKDRGTHTDTQYF.

The J gene is TRBJ2-3, the V gene TRBV6-1; 7 bases are shared with TRBD2. The CDR3 has 15 residues. CDR1 is MNHNS and CDR2 is SASEGT in the germline V gene. The J segment lost 1 base and the V segment lost 9 bases, leaving 10 bases of the junction unmatched. The CDR3 sequence is CASQPQAGRTDTQYF. Written as DNA, the CDR3 is TGTGCCAGTCAGCCCCAAGCGGGACGCACAGATACGCAGTATTTT.